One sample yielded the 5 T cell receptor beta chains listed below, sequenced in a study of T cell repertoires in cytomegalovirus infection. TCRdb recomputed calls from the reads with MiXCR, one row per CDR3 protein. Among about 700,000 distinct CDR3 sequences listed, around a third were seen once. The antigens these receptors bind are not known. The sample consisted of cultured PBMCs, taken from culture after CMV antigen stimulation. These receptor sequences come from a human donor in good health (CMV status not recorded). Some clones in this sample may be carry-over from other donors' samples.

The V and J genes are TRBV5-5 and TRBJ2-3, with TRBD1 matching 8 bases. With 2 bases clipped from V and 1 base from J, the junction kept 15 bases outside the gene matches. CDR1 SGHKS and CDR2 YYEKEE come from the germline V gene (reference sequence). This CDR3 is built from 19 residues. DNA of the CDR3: TGTGCCAGCAGCTTCAGAACAGGGGGAACCCTCAGGGGCACAGATACGCAGTATTTT. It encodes CASSFRTGGTLRGTDTQYF.

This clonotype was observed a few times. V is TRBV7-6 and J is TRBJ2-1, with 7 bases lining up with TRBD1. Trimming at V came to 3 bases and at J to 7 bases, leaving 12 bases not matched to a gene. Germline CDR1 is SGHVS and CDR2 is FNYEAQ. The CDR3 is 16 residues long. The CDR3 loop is CASSFLTGARRNEQFF. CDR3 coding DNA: TGTGCCAGCAGCTTCCTTACAGGGGCCCGGCGGAATGAGCAGTTCTTC.

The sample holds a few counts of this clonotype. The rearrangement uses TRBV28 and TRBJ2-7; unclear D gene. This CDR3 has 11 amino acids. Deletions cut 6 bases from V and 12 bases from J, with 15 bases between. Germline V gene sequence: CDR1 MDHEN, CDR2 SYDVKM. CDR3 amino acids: CASSFTTRWYF. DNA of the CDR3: TGTGCCAGCAGCTTCACTACAAGGTGGTACTTC.

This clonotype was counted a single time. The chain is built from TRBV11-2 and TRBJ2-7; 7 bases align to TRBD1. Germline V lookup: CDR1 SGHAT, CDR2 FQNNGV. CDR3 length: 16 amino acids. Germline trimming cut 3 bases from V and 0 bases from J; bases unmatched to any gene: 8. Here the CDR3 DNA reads TGTGCCAGCAGCTTGGGTTGGGCAGGGGGCTCCTACGAGCAGTACTTC. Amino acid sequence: CASSLGWAGGSYEQYF.

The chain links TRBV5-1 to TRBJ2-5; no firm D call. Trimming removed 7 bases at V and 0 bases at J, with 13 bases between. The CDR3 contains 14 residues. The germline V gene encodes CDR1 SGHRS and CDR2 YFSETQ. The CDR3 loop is CASPLTRYQETQYF. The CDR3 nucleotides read TGCGCCAGCCCCCTTACACGTTACCAAGAGACCCAGTACTTC.